The rows below give T cell receptor beta chains drawn from one sample of a study of blood T cells in healthy people across ages. TCRdb reanalysed the 5' RACE reads using MiXCR and keeps one entry per CDR3 protein. The data contain around 1,000,000 distinct CDR3 sequences, about 23% of them seen just once; the ten biggest clones take up approximately 0.75%. The sample was also reused in another study, on T cells of mothers and their children.

Sample: blood. The receptor source for this set is a girl aged 2 to 9 in good health. CDR3s include the opening cysteine and the closing phenylalanine or tryptophan. The D gene is left open where the match is weak. A row's size may be missing; if present it is once, few, many or a size class.

DNA: TGTGCCAGCAGCTTATCTAAGACTAGCGGAAATTACGAGCAGTACTTC
CDR3: CASSLSKTSGNYEQYF
size: few
D: TRBD2
V: TRBV7-8
J: TRBJ2-7

DNA: TGTGCCAGCAGTTTATGGGCTTGGGAAGCTTTCTTT
CDR3: CASSLWAWEAFF
size: .
D: .
V: TRBV28
J: TRBJ1-1

DNA: TGCAGTGCTAGAGTTGGCACACGCTACGAGCAGTACTTC
CDR3: CSARVGTRYEQYF
size: .
D: .
V: TRBV20-1
J: TRBJ2-7

DNA: TGCAGTGCTAGTTCTTCGGATGGCTACACCTTC
CDR3: CSASSSDGYTF
size: few
D: .
V: TRBV20-1
J: TRBJ1-2

DNA: TGTGCCAGCACCACCTCTTGGACAGGGATATACGAGCAGTACTTC
CDR3: CASTTSWTGIYEQYF
size: few
D: TRBD1
V: TRBV28
J: TRBJ2-7

DNA: TGCAGTGCTGGTCTCCAGGCAGGCCCACCCGGCATTCAGTACTTC
CDR3: CSAGLQAGPPGIQYF
size: few
D: .
V: TRBV20-1
J: TRBJ2-4

DNA: TGCAGGTCACTCAACTATGGCTACACCTTC
CDR3: CRSLNYGYTF
size: .
D: .
V: TRBV20-1
J: TRBJ1-2

DNA: TGCGCCAGCAGCCAAGAAGTCTCAGATACTGAGCAGTTCTTC
CDR3: CASSQEVSDTEQFF
size: .
D: .
V: TRBV4-1
J: TRBJ2-1

DNA: TGCGCCAGCAGCTCAGGGGGACAGGGCTACGAGCAGTACTTC
CDR3: CASSSGGQGYEQYF
size: .
D: TRBD1
V: TRBV5-1
J: TRBJ2-7

DNA: TGTGCCACCTTAAGGGACGGAGACTACGAGCAGTACTTC
CDR3: CATLRDGDYEQYF
size: few
D: .
V: TRBV12-3/TRBV12-4
J: TRBJ2-7

DNA: TGCGCCAGCAGCCAAGATCAGGGGAGGGAGCAGTTCTTC
CDR3: CASSQDQGREQFF
size: few
D: .
V: TRBV4-3
J: TRBJ2-1

DNA: TGTGCCAGCGGGGCAGGACAGGGGGAGACCCAGTACTTC
CDR3: CASGAGQGETQYF
size: many
D: TRBD1
V: TRBV6-6
J: TRBJ2-5

DNA: TGTGCCAGCAGCTCGAGTATGAACACTGAAGCTTTCTTT
CDR3: CASSSSMNTEAFF
size: many
D: .
V: TRBV7-8
J: TRBJ1-1

DNA: TGTGCCAGCAGTTTAATAGGCAACTCCTACGAGCAGTACTTC
CDR3: CASSLIGNSYEQYF
size: few
D: .
V: TRBV28
J: TRBJ2-7

DNA: TGTGCCAGCAGCCAAGCAGTGGGAAAACTGTTTTTT
CDR3: CASSQAVGKLFF
size: .
D: .
V: TRBV3-1
J: TRBJ1-4

DNA: TGCGCCAGCAGCCAAGAGACGAGGGGCAATGAGCAGTTCTTC
CDR3: CASSQETRGNEQFF
size: many
D: .
V: TRBV4-3
J: TRBJ2-1

DNA: TGTGCCAGCAGTTCCTTCCTAGTGTTCGAGCAGTACTTC
CDR3: CASSSFLVFEQYF
size: .
D: .
V: TRBV28
J: TRBJ2-7

DNA: TGTGCCAGCAGCCCGACTAGCGGGAGTTGGTCCTACGAGCAGTACTTC
CDR3: CASSPTSGSWSYEQYF
size: .
D: TRBD2
V: TRBV28
J: TRBJ2-7

DNA: TGCAGTGCTTCCGGGACAGGGGGCTTGGTGACCCAGTACTTC
CDR3: CSASGTGGLVTQYF
size: .
D: TRBD1
V: TRBV20-1
J: TRBJ2-5

DNA: TGCAGTGCTAGGGACTCGACAGGATACTACGAGCAGTACTTC
CDR3: CSARDSTGYYEQYF
size: .
D: .
V: TRBV20-1
J: TRBJ2-7

DNA: TGTGCCAGCAGCCCGAAACCCGGAACGGGCACTGAAGCTTTCTTT
CDR3: CASSPKPGTGTEAFF
size: .
D: .
V: TRBV11-2
J: TRBJ1-1

DNA: TGTGCCAGCAGTTCGTTCCGGGACAGGGGAGACGAAAACCTGTTTTTT
CDR3: CASSSFRDRGDENLFF
size: .
D: TRBD1
V: TRBV12-3/TRBV12-4
J: TRBJ1-4

DNA: TGCAGCGTTGGGGGAGGGGGGATCCATGAGCAGTTCTTC
CDR3: CSVGGGGIHEQFF
size: .
D: .
V: TRBV29-1
J: TRBJ2-1

DNA: TGCAGCGTACGTTCACCGAAACAAGAGACCCAGTACTTC
CDR3: CSVRSPKQETQYF
size: few
D: .
V: TRBV29-1
J: TRBJ2-5

DNA: TGTGCCAGCAGTGTCACAGGGTGGGGGACAACGGACACTGAAGCTTTCTTT
CDR3: CASSVTGWGTTDTEAFF
size: .
D: .
V: TRBV27
J: TRBJ1-1

DNA: TGCGCCAGCAGTACAGGGAACGAGAACACTGAAGCTTTCTTT
CDR3: CASSTGNENTEAFF
size: few
D: .
V: TRBV5-1
J: TRBJ1-1

DNA: TGCAGTGCTAGAGATCAGTTGCGGGGGGACAATGAGCAGTTCTTC
CDR3: CSARDQLRGDNEQFF
size: .
D: TRBD2
V: TRBV20-1
J: TRBJ2-1

DNA: TGTGCCAGCAGCACGTGGGGACAGACTAACTATGGCTACACCTTC
CDR3: CASSTWGQTNYGYTF
size: .
D: .
V: TRBV21-1
J: TRBJ1-2

DNA: TGTGCCAGCAGCCAGGGAGGGGCAGGGAGGTATGAGCAGTTCTTC
CDR3: CASSQGGAGRYEQFF
size: .
D: TRBD2
V: TRBV6-1
J: TRBJ2-1

DNA: TGTGCCAGCAGCTTAGCGGTCCGGACGCTCTACAATGAGCAGTTCTTC
CDR3: CASSLAVRTLYNEQFF
size: few
D: .
V: TRBV7-2
J: TRBJ2-1

DNA: TGTGCCAGCAGCCTGACAGGGGGAGACTCTGAAGCTTTCTTT
CDR3: CASSLTGGDSEAFF
size: .
D: TRBD1
V: TRBV6-6
J: TRBJ1-1

DNA: TGTGCCAGCACCCTGAGAGGGGCCGACTATGGCTACACCTTC
CDR3: CASTLRGADYGYTF
size: .
D: .
V: TRBV12-3/TRBV12-4
J: TRBJ1-2

DNA: TGCAGTGCTAGAGATGAGGGGTTCACTGAAGCTTTCTTT
CDR3: CSARDEGFTEAFF
size: .
D: .
V: TRBV20-1
J: TRBJ1-1

DNA: TGTGCCAGCAGCGCCGCGGGGGCGTACGAGCAGTACTTC
CDR3: CASSAAGAYEQYF
size: .
D: .
V: TRBV7-9
J: TRBJ2-7

DNA: TGTGCCAGCAGTGACTGGACAGGGCAGGCCTATGGCTACACCTTC
CDR3: CASSDWTGQAYGYTF
size: few
D: TRBD1
V: TRBV6-1
J: TRBJ1-2

DNA: TGTGCCATCAAGGCGGGGGCTAACACAGATACGCAGTATTTT
CDR3: CAIKAGANTDTQYF
size: .
D: .
V: TRBV10-3
J: TRBJ2-3

DNA: TGTGCCAGCAACCCAAAGTACTCCCGAGATCCCTATGGCTACACCTTC
CDR3: CASNPKYSRDPYGYTF
size: few
D: .
V: TRBV7-9
J: TRBJ1-2

DNA: TGTGCCAGCAGCCAAGATATGTGGAATAGGAAAGATGGCTACACCTTC
CDR3: CASSQDMWNRKDGYTF
size: .
D: .
V: TRBV3-1
J: TRBJ1-2

DNA: TGTGCCAGCAGTTTATCGTCCACACCTGGAAACACCATATATTTT
CDR3: CASSLSSTPGNTIYF
size: .
D: .
V: TRBV27
J: TRBJ1-3

DNA: TGTGCCAGCAGCTCCCCGTGGGGACCGACGTACAATGAGCAGTTCTTC
CDR3: CASSSPWGPTYNEQFF
size: .
D: .
V: TRBV7-8
J: TRBJ2-1

DNA: TGTGCCAGCAGCTTAGTAGCAGAAGCTACGCAGTATTTT
CDR3: CASSLVAEATQYF
size: .
D: .
V: TRBV11-2
J: TRBJ2-3

DNA: TGTGCCAGCAGTTTACGCAGGGGGGCCCTCTTGGAGCTGTTTTTT
CDR3: CASSLRRGALLELFF
size: few
D: .
V: TRBV27
J: TRBJ2-2

DNA: TGTGCCAGCAGCCTTAAGGACAGACCTAACTATGGCTACACCTTC
CDR3: CASSLKDRPNYGYTF
size: .
D: .
V: TRBV3-1
J: TRBJ1-2

DNA: TGTGCCAGCAGCTTTATAGTGCGGGACGCCTACGAGCAGTACTTC
CDR3: CASSFIVRDAYEQYF
size: .
D: .
V: TRBV5-5
J: TRBJ2-7

DNA: TGCAGTGCTAGAGAGGGACCGGAGCAGTTCTTC
CDR3: CSAREGPEQFF
size: .
D: .
V: TRBV20-1
J: TRBJ2-1

DNA: TGCAGCGTTGATCAACTAGCGGGAGAGGTTGAGCAGTTCTTC
CDR3: CSVDQLAGEVEQFF
size: .
D: TRBD2
V: TRBV29-1
J: TRBJ2-1

DNA: TGTGCCAGCAGCTTATACCACAGGGAAGGGGAGACCCAGTACTTC
CDR3: CASSLYHREGETQYF
size: .
D: .
V: TRBV7-9
J: TRBJ2-5

DNA: TGTGCCAGCAGTGAAGATTGGGCTCCGAACACTGAAGCTTTCTTT
CDR3: CASSEDWAPNTEAFF
size: few
D: .
V: TRBV6-1
J: TRBJ1-1

DNA: TGTGCCAGCTCACCTCTCGACAGGGGCACTGAAGCTTTCTTT
CDR3: CASSPLDRGTEAFF
size: .
D: TRBD1
V: TRBV18
J: TRBJ1-1

DNA: TGCGCCGGCAGCTACTGGACAGGGGTGTTGACCCAGTACTTC
CDR3: CAGSYWTGVLTQYF
size: few
D: TRBD1
V: TRBV5-1
J: TRBJ2-5

DNA: TGTGCCAGCAGCGTAGCGGGACTAGGGTCAGACCTTTTCACCGGGGAGCTGTTTTTT
CDR3: CASSVAGLGSDLFTGELFF
size: .
D: TRBD2
V: TRBV9
J: TRBJ2-2

DNA: TGTGCCAGCGCCCCGAACCTTAATCAGCCCCAGCATTTT
CDR3: CASAPNLNQPQHF
size: once
D: .
V: TRBV27
J: TRBJ1-5

DNA: TGCGCCAGCAGCTTGGAGTCGAGGGTGAACGAAAAACTGTTTTTT
CDR3: CASSLESRVNEKLFF
size: .
D: .
V: TRBV5-1
J: TRBJ1-4

DNA: TGTGCCAGCAGTTTTAAGGGGGACGGACCCTACCAGCAGTACTTC
CDR3: CASSFKGDGPYQQYF
size: .
D: .
V: TRBV12-3/TRBV12-4
J: TRBJ2-7

DNA: TGTGCCAGCAGCTATAATGAAAAACTGTTTTTT
CDR3: CASSYNEKLFF
size: .
D: .
V: TRBV12-3/TRBV12-4
J: TRBJ1-4